This is a list of T cell receptor beta chains from one sample in a study of T cell clonotyping in hematopoietic cell transplantation. Produced via immunoSEQ multiplex PCR; TCRdb's table is partial and in-frame only. The sample shows about 16,000 clones, roughly 93% of them seen only once. This specimen was peripheral blood mononuclear cells, taken before stem cell transplant. These receptor sequences come from a man between 18 and 29 years old with biphenotypic leukemia. Some clones in this sample may be carry-over from other donors' samples. Each CDR3 is given with its conserved first and last residue. Fields, in order: CDR3 DNA, CDR3 protein, clone size, J gene, D gene, V gene. A D gene is named only where the DNA matches it firmly. Clone size is given for some rows only: seen once, a few or many times, or a class if the clone is expanded.

TGTGCCTGGAGTCCCCGAAGGACAGGGAATGAAAAACTGTTTTTT,CAWSPRRTGNEKLFF,-,TRBJ1-4,TRBD1,TRBV30
TGTGCCAGCAGCTTGAGGGGACATCCCTATGGCTACACCTTC,CASSLRGHPYGYTF,-,TRBJ1-2,-,TRBV5-8
TGTGCCAGCAGCTTGGTTGGGGAGACCCAGTACTTC,CASSLVGETQYF,-,TRBJ2-5,-,TRBV5-5
TGTGCCTGGAATAGCGGGGGGGAGACCCAGTACTTC,CAWNSGGETQYF,-,TRBJ2-5,TRBD2,TRBV30
TGTGCCATCAGTGATTCCAGGACAGGGAACACTGAAGCTTTCTTT,CAISDSRTGNTEAFF,once,TRBJ1-1,TRBD1,TRBV10-3
TGTGCCAGTAGTGGGGGTTCGGGCAATCAGCCCCAGCATTTT,CASSGGSGNQPQHF,-,TRBJ1-5,-,TRBV19
TGTGCCAGCAGAGGACAGGGAAAGTTGGGTGCTTTCTTT,CASRGQGKLGAFF,-,TRBJ1-1,TRBD1,TRBV25-1
TGTGCCAGCAGTGAAATGACAGCACAAGAGACCCAGTACTTC,CASSEMTAQETQYF,once,TRBJ2-5,-,TRBV2
TGTGCCAGCAGTTACAACACCTTGGAGACCCAGTACTTC,CASSYNTLETQYF,-,TRBJ2-5,-,TRBV6-5
TGTGCCTGCACGGTCTCTAGCACAGATACGCAGTATTTT,CACTVSSTDTQYF,-,TRBJ2-3,-,TRBV30
TGCGCCAGTACAGGGGTGGTGAACACTGAAGCTTTCTTT,CASTGVVNTEAFF,-,TRBJ1-1,TRBD1,TRBV5-1
TGTGCCAGCAGTTACGTCGAGCAGGGCAAGAACTACGAGCAGTACTTC,CASSYVEQGKNYEQYF,-,TRBJ2-7,-,TRBV6-5
TGTGCCAGCACCGTCAGGGCGGGGGGGCAGGAGCAGTTCTTC,CASTVRAGGQEQFF,-,TRBJ2-1,TRBD2,TRBV6-5
TGCGCCAGCAGCCCCGGACAGCAATTCTACGAGCAGTACTTC,CASSPGQQFYEQYF,-,TRBJ2-7,-,TRBV5-1
TGCGCCAGCGGACAGGGGATCGGTGGCGCTGAAGCTTTCTTT,CASGQGIGGAEAFF,-,TRBJ1-1,TRBD1,TRBV4-3
TGTGCCAGCAGTGAAGTTGGAGGTTCTGGGGCCAACGTCCTGACTTTC,CASSEVGGSGANVLTF,-,TRBJ2-6,-,TRBV6-1
TGTGCCAGCAGCCTAGGGGACGGAATAGACTATGGCTACACCTTC,CASSLGDGIDYGYTF,-,TRBJ1-2,-,TRBV9
TGTGCCAGCGGAGGGGTCTATAACTACGAGCAGTACTTC,CASGGVYNYEQYF,-,TRBJ2-7,-,TRBV27
TGTGCCAGCAGCCGCCGGGACAAGGTTTCCTACGAGCAGTACTTC,CASSRRDKVSYEQYF,-,TRBJ2-7,-,TRBV11-2
TGTGCCAGCAGTGAATATAGAAACTCTGGAAACACCATATATTTT,CASSEYRNSGNTIYF,-,TRBJ1-3,-,TRBV25-1
TGCAGCGTTGGGGAAGGGGGCTATGGCTACACCTTC,CSVGEGGYGYTF,once,TRBJ1-2,-,TRBV29-1
TGCGCCAGCAGCGAACTTCAGAGGAACACTGAAGCTTTCTTT,CASSELQRNTEAFF,-,TRBJ1-1,-,TRBV4-3
TGTGCCAGCAGTGACGTCGCCGGACAGGATAACTATGGCTACACCTTC,CASSDVAGQDNYGYTF,-,TRBJ1-2,TRBD1,TRBV6-4
TGTGCCTGGAGTCCAAGGGGATACTACGAGCAGTACTTC,CAWSPRGYYEQYF,-,TRBJ2-7,-,TRBV30
TGTGCCAGCAGTTACAAGGGGGCGCATGGCTACACCTTC,CASSYKGAHGYTF,-,TRBJ1-2,TRBD1,TRBV6-5
TGTGCCAGCAGTTACTCCGGGACATCAAGAGGCTACGAGCAGTACTTC,CASSYSGTSRGYEQYF,-,TRBJ2-7,-,TRBV6-6
TGTGCCAGCAGCCCAAGGGGACTAGCGGGGCCGGTCCCCACAGATACGCAGTATTTT,CASSPRGLAGPVPTDTQYF,-,TRBJ2-3,TRBD2,TRBV13
TGTGCCAGCAGCTTAGTCGGGACAGAGGATTCACCCCTCCACTTT,CASSLVGTEDSPLHF,-,TRBJ1-6,TRBD1,TRBV11-2
TGTGCCTGGAGTGTAGAACAGGGGTTTCTTTCACCCCTCCACTTT,CAWSVEQGFLSPLHF,-,TRBJ1-6,TRBD1,TRBV30
TGTGCCAGCAGCTTGAATCCGGCCCCCGAGGAGACCCAGTACTTC,CASSLNPAPEETQYF,-,TRBJ2-5,-,TRBV5-8
TGTGCCAGCAGCTTTATTTCATGGTCGGGGGAGACCCAGTACTTC,CASSFISWSGETQYF,-,TRBJ2-5,-,TRBV7-2
TGTGCCAGCAGTTCCGGGGGGACTCACGAGCAGTACTTC,CASSSGGTHEQYF,once,TRBJ2-7,TRBD2,TRBV27
TGTGCCAGCAGCCCAGGCCAGGGGTATGGCTACACCTTC,CASSPGQGYGYTF,-,TRBJ1-2,-,TRBV7-6
TGTGCCACCCGACAGGAGAAGAACTATGGCTACACCTTC,CATRQEKNYGYTF,few,TRBJ1-2,-,TRBV2
TGTGCCAGCAGTGGAAACAGGGGAACTGAAGCTTTCTTT,CASSGNRGTEAFF,-,TRBJ1-1,TRBD1,TRBV25-1
TGTGCCAGCAGCGCTCCGTCCCAGGGGCCCGCGGGTTTAGATGGCTACACCTTC,CASSAPSQGPAGLDGYTF,-,TRBJ1-2,-,TRBV9
TGTGCCAGCAGCTCGGGACCTTCTGGAAACACCATATATTTT,CASSSGPSGNTIYF,once,TRBJ1-3,-,TRBV5-6
TGTGCCATCAGTGAGTCGCTACAAAAAGGCTACGAGCAGTACTTC,CAISESLQKGYEQYF,-,TRBJ2-7,-,TRBV10-3
TGTGCCAGCAGTTACTCAACGGGATTCGATTCACCCCTCCACTTT,CASSYSTGFDSPLHF,-,TRBJ1-6,-,TRBV6-5
TGTGCCAGCAGGCCCGGGACTAGCGGATCCTACGAGCAGTACTTC,CASRPGTSGSYEQYF,-,TRBJ2-7,TRBD2,TRBV11-1
TGTGCTAGTGGTTTACAGGGGAACACTGAAGCTTTCTTT,CASGLQGNTEAFF,-,TRBJ1-1,-,TRBV12-5
TGTGCCAGCAGCTCCACAGGGCAGGGGCTGGAATCACCCCTCCACTTT,CASSSTGQGLESPLHF,-,TRBJ1-6,-,TRBV11-2
TGCGCCAGCAGTCGAGCGTCCGGAGGGAAGGTCTATGGCTACACCTTC,CASSRASGGKVYGYTF,-,TRBJ1-2,-,TRBV4-3
TGTGCCAGCAGCCCCTACCTGGGGTCCGGGGAGCTGTTTTTT,CASSPYLGSGELFF,-,TRBJ2-2,-,TRBV5-6
TGTGCCAGCAGTTACTCGGGACTGGCGGAGACCCAGTACTTC,CASSYSGLAETQYF,-,TRBJ2-5,-,TRBV6-6
TGTGCCAGTAGTACCTCAGGACGGGCGGTCACGCATTTT,CASSTSGRAVTHF,-,TRBJ1-5,-,TRBV19
TGTGCCAGTAGTTACTCAAGGAACACTGAAGCTTTCTTT,CASSYSRNTEAFF,-,TRBJ1-1,-,TRBV19
TGTGCCAGTAGCCTTCCACAGGGGGCTGGTACCGGGGAGCTGTTTTTT,CASSLPQGAGTGELFF,-,TRBJ2-2,TRBD1,TRBV19
TGTGCCAGCAGCCACCAGGGGACTAGACTCACAGATACGCAGTATTTT,CASSHQGTRLTDTQYF,-,TRBJ2-3,TRBD2,TRBV7-8
TGTGCCACCAGCAGCCAAGGGGGCGAGAATGAAAAACTGTTTTTT,CATSSQGGENEKLFF,-,TRBJ1-4,TRBD1,TRBV15
TGCGCCAGCAGCCAAAGCTACTCTGGGGCCAACGTCCTGACTTTC,CASSQSYSGANVLTF,-,TRBJ2-6,-,TRBV4-1
TGTGCCAGCAGCCAGACAGGGTTTAGGTACTATGGCTACACCTTC,CASSQTGFRYYGYTF,-,TRBJ1-2,TRBD1,TRBV6-6
TGTGCCTGGAGGCGGGGCAAAGAGACCCAGTACTTC,CAWRRGKETQYF,-,TRBJ2-5,-,TRBV30
TGTGCCAGCACCTTTTCCAGCGCTAACTATGGCTACACCTTC,CASTFSSANYGYTF,once,TRBJ1-2,-,TRBV11-2